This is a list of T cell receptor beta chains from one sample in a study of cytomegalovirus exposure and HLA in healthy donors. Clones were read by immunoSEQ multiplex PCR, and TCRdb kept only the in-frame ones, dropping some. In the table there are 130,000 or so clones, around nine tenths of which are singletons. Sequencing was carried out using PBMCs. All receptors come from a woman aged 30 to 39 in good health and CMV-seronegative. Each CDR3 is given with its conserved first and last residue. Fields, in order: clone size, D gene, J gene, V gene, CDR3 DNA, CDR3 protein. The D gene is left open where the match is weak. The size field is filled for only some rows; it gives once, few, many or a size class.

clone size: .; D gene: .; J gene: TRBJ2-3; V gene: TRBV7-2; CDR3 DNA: TGTGCCAGCAGTCCGGGACACAGCACAGATACGCAGTATTTT; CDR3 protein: CASSPGHSTDTQYF
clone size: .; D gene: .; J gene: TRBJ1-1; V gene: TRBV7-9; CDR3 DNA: TGTGCCAGCAGCTTAGGTGGGGGGGCGCAAGGATTCACTGAAGCTTTCTTT; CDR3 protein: CASSLGGGAQGFTEAFF
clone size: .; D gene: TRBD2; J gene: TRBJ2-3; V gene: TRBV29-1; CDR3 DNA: TGCAGCGCCAGCGGGAGGGGCACAGATACGCAGTATTTT; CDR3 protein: CSASGRGTDTQYF
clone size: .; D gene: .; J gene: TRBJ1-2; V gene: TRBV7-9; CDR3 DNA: TGTGCCAGCAGCTTAGCAGATCCAGGGGTCGACTATGGCTACACCTTC; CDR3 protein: CASSLADPGVDYGYTF
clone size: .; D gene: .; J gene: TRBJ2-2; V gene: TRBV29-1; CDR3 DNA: TGCAGCGTTGAAGGTCCGGGATATACCACCGGGGAGCTGTTTTTT; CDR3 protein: CSVEGPGYTTGELFF
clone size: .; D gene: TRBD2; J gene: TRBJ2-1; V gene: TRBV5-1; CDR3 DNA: TGCGCCAGCACCGCGGCTAGCGGCAATGAGCAGTTCTTC; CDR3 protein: CASTAASGNEQFF
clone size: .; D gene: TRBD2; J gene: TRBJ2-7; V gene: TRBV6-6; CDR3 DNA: TGTGCCAGCAGTTACGGGGGGGACGGGGGTTACGAGCAGTACTTC; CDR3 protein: CASSYGGDGGYEQYF
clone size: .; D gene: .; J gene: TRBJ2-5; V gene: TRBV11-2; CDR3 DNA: TGTGCCAGCAGGTTAGGGCTCGGGTCTTTCGAGACCCAGTACTTC; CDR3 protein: CASRLGLGSFETQYF
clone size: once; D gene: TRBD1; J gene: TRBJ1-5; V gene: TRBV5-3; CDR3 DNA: TGTGCCAGAAACGTTCTTCGGGGACAGGGGAAAGGGCCCCAGCATTTT; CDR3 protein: CARNVLRGQGKGPQHF
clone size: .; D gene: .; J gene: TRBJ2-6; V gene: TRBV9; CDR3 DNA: TGTGCCAGCAGCGTAGAAGGAGGGGGCAGCTCTGGGGCCAACGTCCTGACTTTC; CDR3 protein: CASSVEGGGSSGANVLTF
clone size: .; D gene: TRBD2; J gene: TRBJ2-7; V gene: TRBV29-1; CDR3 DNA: TGCAGCGTTGCCGGGACTAGCGTATCCTACGAGCAGTACTTC; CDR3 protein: CSVAGTSVSYEQYF
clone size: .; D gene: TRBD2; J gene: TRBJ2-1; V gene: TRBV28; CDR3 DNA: TGTGCCAGCAGCCAAATCAGCGGGAGTGGAGTTCATGAGCAGTTCTTC; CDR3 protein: CASSQISGSGVHEQFF
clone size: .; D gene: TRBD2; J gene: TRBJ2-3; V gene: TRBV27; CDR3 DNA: TGTGCCAGCAGTTTATTTAAGAGCGGGGTCAGCACAGATACGCAGTATTTT; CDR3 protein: CASSLFKSGVSTDTQYF
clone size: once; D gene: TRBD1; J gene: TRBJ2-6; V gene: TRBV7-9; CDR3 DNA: TGTGCCTTAGGCGGGGACAGGAGCTCTGGGGCCAACGTCCTGACTTTC; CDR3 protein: CALGGDRSSGANVLTF
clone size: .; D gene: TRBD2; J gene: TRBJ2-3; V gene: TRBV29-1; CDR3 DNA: TGCAGCGTATCACAAGCGGGAGGGTCTACAAATACGCAGTATTTT; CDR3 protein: CSVSQAGGSTNTQYF
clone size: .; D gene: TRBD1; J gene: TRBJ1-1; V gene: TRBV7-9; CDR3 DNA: TGTGCCAGCAGGAAACCGGGACAGCCAAACACTGAAGCTTTCTTT; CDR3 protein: CASRKPGQPNTEAFF
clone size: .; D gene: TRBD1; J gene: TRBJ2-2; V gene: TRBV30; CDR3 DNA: TGTGCCTGGGACAGGGGAGGAACCGGGGAGCTGTTTTTT; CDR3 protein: CAWDRGGTGELFF
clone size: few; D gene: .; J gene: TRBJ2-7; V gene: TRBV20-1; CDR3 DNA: TGCAGTGCTAGACAGGGTTACGAGCAGTACTTC; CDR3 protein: CSARQGYEQYF
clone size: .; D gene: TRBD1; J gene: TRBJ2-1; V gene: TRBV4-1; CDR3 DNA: TGCGCCAGCAGCCCACAGGGGATCAGTGAGCAGTTCTTC; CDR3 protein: CASSPQGISEQFF
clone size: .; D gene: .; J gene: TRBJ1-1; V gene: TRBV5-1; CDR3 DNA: TGCGCCAGCAGCTTGGAACCGGGTCACACTGAAGCTTTCTTT; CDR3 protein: CASSLEPGHTEAFF
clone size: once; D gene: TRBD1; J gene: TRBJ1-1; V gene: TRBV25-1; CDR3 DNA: TGTGCCAGCAGTGGACGTCAGGGGGTCCGCACTGAAGCTTTCTTT; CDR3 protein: CASSGRQGVRTEAFF
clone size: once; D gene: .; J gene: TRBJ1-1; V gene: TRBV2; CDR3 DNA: TGTGCCAGCAGTGAAGAGATAGTTATGAACACTGAAGCTTTCTTT; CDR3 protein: CASSEEIVMNTEAFF
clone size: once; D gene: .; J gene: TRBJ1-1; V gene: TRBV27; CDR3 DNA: TGTGCCAGCAGTTATTACGGGCAGGGGAACACTGAAGCTTTCTTT; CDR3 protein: CASSYYGQGNTEAFF
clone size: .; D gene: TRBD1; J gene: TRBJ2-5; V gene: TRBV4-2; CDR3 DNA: TGTGCCAGCAGCCTGGGACAGAGTAAAGAGACCCAGTACTTC; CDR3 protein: CASSLGQSKETQYF
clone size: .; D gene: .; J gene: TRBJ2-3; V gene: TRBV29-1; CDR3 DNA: TGCAGCGTTGCTTTCGTCGGACAATATACGCAGTATTTT; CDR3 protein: CSVAFVGQYTQYF
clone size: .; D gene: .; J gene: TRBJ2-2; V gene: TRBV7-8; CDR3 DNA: TGTGCCAGCAGCCATTCCACTAGCAACACCGGGGAGCTGTTTTTT; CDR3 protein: CASSHSTSNTGELFF
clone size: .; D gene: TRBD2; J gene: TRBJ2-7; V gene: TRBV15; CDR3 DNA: TGTGCCACCAGCAGAGATACGGGACTAGCGGAGGTACGACGATTC; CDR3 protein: CATSRDTGLAEVRRF
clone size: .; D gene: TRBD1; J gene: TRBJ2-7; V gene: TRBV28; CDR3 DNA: TGTGCCAGCAATCAAGACCCTTTCCTCACAGGGGCCATCTCCTACGAGCAGTACTTC; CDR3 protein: CASNQDPFLTGAISYEQYF
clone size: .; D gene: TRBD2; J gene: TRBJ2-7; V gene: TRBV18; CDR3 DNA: TGTGCCAGCTCAGCCGGGACTAGCGGGAGGCTCTCCTACGAGCAGTACTTC; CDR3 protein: CASSAGTSGRLSYEQYF
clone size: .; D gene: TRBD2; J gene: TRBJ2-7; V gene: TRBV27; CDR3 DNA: TGTGCCAGCAGATTGGTTGGGACTAGCGGACACTACGAGCAGTACTTC; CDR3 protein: CASRLVGTSGHYEQYF
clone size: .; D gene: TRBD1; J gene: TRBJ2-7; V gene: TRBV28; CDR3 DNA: TGTGCCAGCAATACCCAGGGGGACGAGCAGTACTTC; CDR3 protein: CASNTQGDEQYF
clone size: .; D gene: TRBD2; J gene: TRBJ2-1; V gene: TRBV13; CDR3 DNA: TGTGCCAGCAGCCCACAGACTAGCGGGGGGGCTGATGAGCAGTTCTTC; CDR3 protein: CASSPQTSGGADEQFF
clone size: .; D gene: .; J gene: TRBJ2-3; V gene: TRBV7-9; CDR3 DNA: TGTGCCAGCAGCTTGAGCGGGCCGGGGAACGTGTATTTT; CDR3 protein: CASSLSGPGNVYF
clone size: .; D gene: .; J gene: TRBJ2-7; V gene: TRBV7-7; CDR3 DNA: TGTGCTAGCAGCCCATCATGGGGGGAAAACCCGTACTTC; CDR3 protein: CASSPSWGENPYF
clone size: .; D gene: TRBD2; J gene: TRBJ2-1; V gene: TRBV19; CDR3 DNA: TGTGCCAGTAGTATAGGACTAGCGGTTTACAATGAGCAGTTCTTC; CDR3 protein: CASSIGLAVYNEQFF
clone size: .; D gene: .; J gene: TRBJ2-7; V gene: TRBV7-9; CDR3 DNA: TGTTCCAGCAGCTTCGGGGATTTCTACGAGCAGTACTTC; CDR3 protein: CSSSFGDFYEQYF
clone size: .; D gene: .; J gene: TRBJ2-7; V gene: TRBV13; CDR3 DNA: TGTGCCAGCAGCTTAACAGATTCCTACGAGCAGTACTTC; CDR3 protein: CASSLTDSYEQYF
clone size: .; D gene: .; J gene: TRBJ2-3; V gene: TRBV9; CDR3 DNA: TGTGCCAGCAGCGCGCCAGTCGGGGAGAGAGCAGATACGCAGTATTTT; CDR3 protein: CASSAPVGERADTQYF
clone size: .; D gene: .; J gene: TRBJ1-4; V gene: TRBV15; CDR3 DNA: TGTGCCACCAGCAGACAGGGGGAAAAACTGTTTTTT; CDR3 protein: CATSRQGEKLFF
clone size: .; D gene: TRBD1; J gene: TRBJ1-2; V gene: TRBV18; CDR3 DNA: TGTGCCAGCTCACCAACCACGGCGGACAGGGCTAACTATGGCTACACCTTC; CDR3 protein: CASSPTTADRANYGYTF
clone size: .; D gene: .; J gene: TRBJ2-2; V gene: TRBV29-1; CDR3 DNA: TGCAGCGTTCCCGACAGCTACACCGGGGAGCTGTTTTTT; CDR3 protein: CSVPDSYTGELFF
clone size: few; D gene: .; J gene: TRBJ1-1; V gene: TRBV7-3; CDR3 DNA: TGTGCCAGCAGCTTGGGGACACAGACTGAAGCTTTCTTT; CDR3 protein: CASSLGTQTEAFF
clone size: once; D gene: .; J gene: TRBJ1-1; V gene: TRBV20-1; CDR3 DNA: TGCAGTGTTCTTTTCCCTGAAGCTTTCTTT; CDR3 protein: CSVLFPEAFF
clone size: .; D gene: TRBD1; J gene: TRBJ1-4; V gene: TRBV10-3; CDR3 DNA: TGTGCCATCAGCCACCCGGGACAGGGGGATGAAAAACTGTTTTTT; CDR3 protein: CAISHPGQGDEKLFF
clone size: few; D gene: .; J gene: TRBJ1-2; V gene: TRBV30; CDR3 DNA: TGTGCCTGGAGTGTACGCGGGACCCCCTATGGCTACACCTTC; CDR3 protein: CAWSVRGTPYGYTF
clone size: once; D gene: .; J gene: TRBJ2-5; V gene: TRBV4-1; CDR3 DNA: TGCGCCAGCAGCCAACGGGACTCAGAAGAGACCCAGTACTTC; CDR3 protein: CASSQRDSEETQYF
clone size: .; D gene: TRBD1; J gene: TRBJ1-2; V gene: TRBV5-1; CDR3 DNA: TGCGCCAGCAGCTTGGGACAGGGGGAACCAGCCCACACCTTC; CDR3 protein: CASSLGQGEPAHTF
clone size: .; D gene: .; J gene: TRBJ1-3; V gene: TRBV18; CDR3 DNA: TGTGCCAGCTCACCGCCCAGGGGCTCTGGAAACACCATATATTTT; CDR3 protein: CASSPPRGSGNTIYF
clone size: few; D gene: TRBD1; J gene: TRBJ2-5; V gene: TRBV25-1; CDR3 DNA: TGTGCCAGCAGTGAAGGGACAGGGGACCAAGAGACCCAGTACTTC; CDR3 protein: CASSEGTGDQETQYF
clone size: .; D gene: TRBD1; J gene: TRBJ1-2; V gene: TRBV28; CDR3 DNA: TGTGCCAGCAGTTACAGGGGGCGCGGGAACTATGGCTACACCTTC; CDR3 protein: CASSYRGRGNYGYTF
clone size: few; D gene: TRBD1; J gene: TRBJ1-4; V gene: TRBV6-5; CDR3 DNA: TGTGCCAGCAGTTACGGGTGGGACAGACACGAAAAACTGTTTTTT; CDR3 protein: CASSYGWDRHEKLFF
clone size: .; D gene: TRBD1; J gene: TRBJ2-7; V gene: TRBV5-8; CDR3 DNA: TGTGCCAGCAGCTCGGGACAGGGGTTTGGCGAGCAGTACTTC; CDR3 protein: CASSSGQGFGEQYF
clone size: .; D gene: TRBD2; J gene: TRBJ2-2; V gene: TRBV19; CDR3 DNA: TGTGCCAGTAGTAGTCCTAGCGGGAAGGTCGGGGAGCTGTTTTTT; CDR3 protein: CASSSPSGKVGELFF
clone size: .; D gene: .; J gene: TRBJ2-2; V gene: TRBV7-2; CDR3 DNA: TGTGCCAGCAGCTTGGGACTCAGCTTCACCGGGGAGCTGTTTTTT; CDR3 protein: CASSLGLSFTGELFF
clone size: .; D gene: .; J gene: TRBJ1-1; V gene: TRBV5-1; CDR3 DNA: TGCGCCAGCAGCTTGGCCTGGCAGGGAAATGAAGCTTTCTTT; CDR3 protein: CASSLAWQGNEAFF